Listed below are T cell receptor beta chains from one sample, sequenced in a study of T cells in pancreatic ductal adenocarcinoma. Here immunoSEQ multiplex PCR was the method, and the copy in TCRdb shows in-frame clones only, minus some. The data show thousands of clones, around 72% seen once. Material for sequencing was pancreatic tumor tissue. All receptors come from a human donor with pancreatic ductal adenocarcinoma. Both conserved end residues are part of each CDR3. The D gene is left open where the match is weak. The size entry is marked missing in some rows and otherwise reads once, few, many or a size class.

J gene: TRBJ2-7; V gene: TRBV30; D gene: TRBD2; clone size: -; CDR3 protein: CAWTPLSREADEQYF; CDR3 DNA: TGTGCCTGGACCCCCCTTTCGCGGGAGGCTGACGAGCAGTACTTC
J gene: TRBJ1-2; V gene: TRBV10-3; D gene: TRBD1; clone size: -; CDR3 protein: CAIRGTGGNYGYTF; CDR3 DNA: TGTGCCATCAGGGGGACAGGCGGGAACTATGGCTACACCTTC
J gene: TRBJ2-7; V gene: TRBV18; D gene: TRBD1; clone size: -; CDR3 protein: CASSPGQGDGEQYF; CDR3 DNA: TGTGCCAGCTCACCAGGACAGGGGGACGGCGAGCAGTACTTC
J gene: TRBJ1-5; V gene: TRBV19; D gene: -; clone size: -; CDR3 protein: CASLKEGWGQPQHF; CDR3 DNA: TGTGCCAGCTTGAAGGAGGGATGGGGGCAGCCCCAGCATTTT
J gene: TRBJ2-2; V gene: TRBV5-1; D gene: TRBD2; clone size: -; CDR3 protein: CASTQRTSGDGELFF; CDR3 DNA: TGCGCCAGCACCCAACGGACTAGCGGGGACGGGGAGCTGTTTTTT
J gene: TRBJ1-1; V gene: TRBV6-5; D gene: -; clone size: -; CDR3 protein: CASSPNRVRYAEAFF; CDR3 DNA: TGTGCCAGCAGTCCAAACCGGGTGAGGTATGCGGAAGCTTTCTTT
J gene: TRBJ2-1; V gene: TRBV27; D gene: TRBD1; clone size: -; CDR3 protein: CASSLRAGGSYNEQFF; CDR3 DNA: TGTGCCAGCAGTTTAAGGGCAGGGGGCTCCTACAATGAGCAGTTCTTC
J gene: TRBJ1-5; V gene: TRBV21-1; D gene: -; clone size: -; CDR3 protein: CASSKADRGVGLNNQPQHF; CDR3 DNA: TGTGCCAGCAGCAAAGCAGACAGGGGAGTTGGCCTTAACAATCAGCCCCAGCATTTT
J gene: TRBJ1-4; V gene: TRBV6-5; D gene: -; clone size: -; CDR3 protein: CASSRQADEKLFF; CDR3 DNA: TGTGCCAGCTCGCGACAGGCAGATGAAAAACTGTTTTTT
J gene: TRBJ2-3; V gene: TRBV18; D gene: -; clone size: -; CDR3 protein: CASSLDRDTQYF; CDR3 DNA: TGTGCCAGCTCCCTCGACCGAGATACGCAGTATTTT
J gene: TRBJ2-5; V gene: TRBV11-2; D gene: -; clone size: -; CDR3 protein: CASSLGQTQYF; CDR3 DNA: TGTGCCAGCAGCTTGGGACAGACCCAGTACTTC
J gene: TRBJ2-7; V gene: TRBV5-3; D gene: TRBD1; clone size: once; CDR3 protein: CARSLFGTGGREQYF; CDR3 DNA: TGTGCCAGAAGCTTGTTTGGGACAGGGGGCCGCGAGCAGTACTTC
J gene: TRBJ2-3; V gene: TRBV28; D gene: -; clone size: -; CDR3 protein: CASRNIGIITDTQYF; CDR3 DNA: TGTGCCAGCAGAAATATTGGCATAATCACAGATACGCAGTATTTT
J gene: TRBJ2-2; V gene: TRBV10-3; D gene: TRBD2; clone size: -; CDR3 protein: CAISGAGVSNTGELFF; CDR3 DNA: TGTGCCATCAGTGGAGCGGGAGTATCCAACACCGGGGAGCTGTTTTTT
J gene: TRBJ1-4; V gene: TRBV10-3; D gene: TRBD1; clone size: -; CDR3 protein: CAISSGGVWEKLFF; CDR3 DNA: TGTGCCATCAGTTCAGGGGGCGTTTGGGAAAAACTGTTTTTT
J gene: TRBJ2-3; V gene: TRBV5-5; D gene: TRBD2; clone size: -; CDR3 protein: CASSSKSGTSEPDTQYF; CDR3 DNA: TGTGCCAGCAGCTCAAAGTCCGGGACTAGCGAGCCAGATACGCAGTATTTT
J gene: TRBJ2-3; V gene: TRBV7-6; D gene: -; clone size: -; CDR3 protein: CASSLEGTDTQYF; CDR3 DNA: TGTGCCAGCAGCTTGGAGGGCACAGATACGCAGTATTTT
J gene: TRBJ2-1; V gene: TRBV7-2; D gene: -; clone size: -; CDR3 protein: CASSPPKNNEQFF; CDR3 DNA: TGTGCCAGCAGCCCCCCGAAGAACAATGAGCAGTTCTTC
J gene: TRBJ1-2; V gene: TRBV21-1; D gene: -; clone size: -; CDR3 protein: CASSSRDKAYGYTF; CDR3 DNA: TGTGCCAGCAGCTCCCGGGACAAGGCCTATGGCTACACCTTC
J gene: TRBJ1-5; V gene: TRBV4-1; D gene: -; clone size: few; CDR3 protein: CASSPAGQPNQPQHF; CDR3 DNA: TGCGCCAGCAGCCCCGCCGGACAGCCCAATCAGCCCCAGCATTTT
J gene: TRBJ2-7; V gene: TRBV18; D gene: -; clone size: few; CDR3 protein: CASSPWDGTYEQYF; CDR3 DNA: TGTGCCAGCTCACCTTGGGACGGAACCTACGAGCAGTACTTC
J gene: TRBJ2-2; V gene: TRBV10-3; D gene: TRBD2; clone size: few; CDR3 protein: CAISDPGLNSNTGELFF; CDR3 DNA: TGTGCCATCAGTGACCCGGGACTAAATTCGAACACCGGGGAGCTGTTTTTT
J gene: TRBJ2-5; V gene: TRBV11-3; D gene: -; clone size: -; CDR3 protein: CASSSGMGGETQYF; CDR3 DNA: TGTGCCAGCAGCTCTGGTATGGGGGGAGAGACCCAGTACTTC